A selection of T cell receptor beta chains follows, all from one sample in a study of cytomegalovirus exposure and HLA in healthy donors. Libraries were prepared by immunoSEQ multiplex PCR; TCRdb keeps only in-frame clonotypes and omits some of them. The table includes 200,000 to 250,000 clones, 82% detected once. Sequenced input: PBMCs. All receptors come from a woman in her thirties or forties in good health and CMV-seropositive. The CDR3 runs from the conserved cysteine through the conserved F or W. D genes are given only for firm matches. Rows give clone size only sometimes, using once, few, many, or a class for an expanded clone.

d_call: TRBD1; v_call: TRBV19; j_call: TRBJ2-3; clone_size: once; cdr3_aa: CASSISGTGFTDTQYF; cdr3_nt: TGTGCCAGTAGTATATCCGGGACAGGGTTCACAGATACGCAGTATTTT
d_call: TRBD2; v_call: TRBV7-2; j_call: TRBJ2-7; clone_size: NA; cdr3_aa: CASSWGGTYEQYF; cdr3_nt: TGTGCCAGCAGTTGGGGGGGGACCTACGAGCAGTACTTC
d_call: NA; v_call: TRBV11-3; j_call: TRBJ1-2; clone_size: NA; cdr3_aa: CASNPGTFSYGYTF; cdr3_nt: TGTGCCAGCAACCCTGGTACATTTTCCTATGGCTACACCTTC
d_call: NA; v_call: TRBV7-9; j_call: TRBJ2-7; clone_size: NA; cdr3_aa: CASSLDSLSSYEQYF; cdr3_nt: TGTGCCAGCAGCTTAGACAGCCTCAGCTCCTACGAGCAGTACTTC
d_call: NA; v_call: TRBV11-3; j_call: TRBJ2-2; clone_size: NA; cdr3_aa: CASSSPWEENTGELFF; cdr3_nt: TGTGCCAGCAGCTCCCCATGGGAGGAGAACACCGGGGAGCTGTTTTTT
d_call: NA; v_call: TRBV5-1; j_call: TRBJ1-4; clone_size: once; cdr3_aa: CASSLTVNNEKLFF; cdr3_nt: TGCGCCAGCAGCCTGACAGTTAATAATGAAAAACTGTTTTTT
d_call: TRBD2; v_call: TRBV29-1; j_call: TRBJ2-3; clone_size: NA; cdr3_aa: CSVDRTSSLTDTQYF; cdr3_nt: TGCAGCGTCGATCGGACTAGCTCCCTCACAGATACGCAGTATTTT
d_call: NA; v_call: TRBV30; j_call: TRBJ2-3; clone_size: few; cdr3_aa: CAWSGAADTQYF; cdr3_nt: TGTGCCTGGAGTGGAGCGGCAGATACGCAGTATTTT
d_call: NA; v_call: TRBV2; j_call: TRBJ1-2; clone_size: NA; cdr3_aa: CASSESWVDTYGYTF; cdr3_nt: TGTGCCAGCAGTGAATCTTGGGTCGACACCTATGGCTACACCTTC
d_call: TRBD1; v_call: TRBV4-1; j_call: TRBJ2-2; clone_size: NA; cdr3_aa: CASSSGRTGGAGTGELFF; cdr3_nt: TGCGCCAGCAGCTCGGGCAGGACAGGGGGCGCCGGGACCGGGGAGCTGTTTTTT
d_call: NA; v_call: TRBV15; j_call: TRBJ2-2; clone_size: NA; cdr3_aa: CATSRELTSSSTGELFF; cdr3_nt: TGTGCCACCAGCAGAGAGTTGACTAGTAGTTCGACCGGGGAGCTGTTTTTT
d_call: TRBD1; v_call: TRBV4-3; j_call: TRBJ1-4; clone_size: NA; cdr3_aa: CASSQPDRVVEKLFF; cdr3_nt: TGCGCCAGCAGCCAACCAGACAGGGTAGTTGAAAAACTGTTTTTT
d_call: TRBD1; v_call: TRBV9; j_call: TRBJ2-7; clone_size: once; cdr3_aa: CASSVEGAGEQYF; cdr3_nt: TGTGCCAGCAGCGTAGAGGGGGCGGGTGAGCAGTACTTC
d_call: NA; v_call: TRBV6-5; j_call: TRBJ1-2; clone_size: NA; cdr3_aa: CATRVAGGPYGYTF; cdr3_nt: TGTGCCACTCGGGTGGCGGGGGGTCCCTATGGCTACACCTTC
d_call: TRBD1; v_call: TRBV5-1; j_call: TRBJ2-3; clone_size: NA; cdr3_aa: CASSLGQGSEYF; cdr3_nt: TGCGCCAGCAGCCTCGGACAGGGGTCCGAGTATTTT
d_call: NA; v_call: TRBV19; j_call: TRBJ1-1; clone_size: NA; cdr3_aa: CASSMSYLVANTEAFF; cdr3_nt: TGTGCCAGTAGTATGTCCTACTTAGTCGCGAACACTGAAGCTTTCTTT
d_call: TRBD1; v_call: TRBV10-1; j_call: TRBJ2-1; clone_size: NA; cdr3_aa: CASRGTGENEQFF; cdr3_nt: TGCGCCAGCAGGGGGACAGGGGAGAATGAGCAGTTCTTC
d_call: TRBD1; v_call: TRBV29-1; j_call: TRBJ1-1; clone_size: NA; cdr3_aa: CSVSIGQGAGEAFF; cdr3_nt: TGCAGCGTTTCTATAGGACAGGGGGCCGGTGAAGCTTTCTTT
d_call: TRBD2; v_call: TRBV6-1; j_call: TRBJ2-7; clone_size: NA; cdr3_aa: CASSGGLAVHYEQYF; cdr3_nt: TGTGCCAGCAGTGGCGGACTAGCGGTTCACTACGAGCAGTACTTC
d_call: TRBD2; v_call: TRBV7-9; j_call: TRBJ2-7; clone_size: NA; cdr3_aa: CASSFAGGNYEQYF; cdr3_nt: TGTGCCAGCAGCTTTGCGGGGGGGAACTACGAGCAGTACTTC
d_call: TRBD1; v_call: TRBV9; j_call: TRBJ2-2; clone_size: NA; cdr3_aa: CASSVTGQGPNTGELFF; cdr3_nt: TGTGCCAGCAGCGTAACGGGACAGGGTCCCAACACCGGGGAGCTGTTTTTT
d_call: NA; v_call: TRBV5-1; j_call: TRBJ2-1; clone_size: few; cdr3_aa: CASSSDTAYNEQFF; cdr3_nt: TGCGCCAGCAGCTCGGACACTGCCTACAATGAGCAGTTCTTC
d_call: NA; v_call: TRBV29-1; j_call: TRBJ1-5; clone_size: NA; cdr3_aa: CSVGSPFGNQPQHF; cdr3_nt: TGCAGCGTCGGGTCCCCCTTCGGCAATCAGCCCCAGCATTTT
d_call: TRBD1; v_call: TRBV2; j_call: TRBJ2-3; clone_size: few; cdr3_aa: CASRNQAGGELTDTQYF; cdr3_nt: TGTGCCAGCAGAAATCAAGCAGGGGGAGAGCTGACAGATACGCAGTATTTT
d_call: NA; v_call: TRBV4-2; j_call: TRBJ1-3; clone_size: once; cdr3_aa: CASSTSGVAIYF; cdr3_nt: TGTGCCAGCAGTACGTCCGGGGTGGCCATATATTTT
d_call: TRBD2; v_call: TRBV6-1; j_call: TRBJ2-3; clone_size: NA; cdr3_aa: CASSETLAGGPSTDTQYF; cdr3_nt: TGTGCCAGCAGTGAAACTCTAGCGGGGGGGCCCAGCACAGATACGCAGTATTTT
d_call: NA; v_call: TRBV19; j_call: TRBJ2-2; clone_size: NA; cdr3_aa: CASSMRQDSGELFF; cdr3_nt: TGTGCCAGTAGTATGAGGCAGGACTCCGGGGAGCTGTTTTTT
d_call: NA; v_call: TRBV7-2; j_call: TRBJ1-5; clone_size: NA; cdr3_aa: CASSRNPSQPQHF; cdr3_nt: TGTGCCAGCAGCCGTAACCCGAGTCAGCCCCAGCATTTT
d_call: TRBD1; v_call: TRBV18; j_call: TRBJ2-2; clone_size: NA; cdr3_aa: CASSLRQGARTGELFF; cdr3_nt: TGTGCCAGCTCACTCCGACAGGGGGCTCGGACCGGGGAGCTGTTTTTT
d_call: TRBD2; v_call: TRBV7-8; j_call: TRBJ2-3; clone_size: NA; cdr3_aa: CASSLAWRGATDTQYF; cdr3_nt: TGTGCCAGCAGCTTAGCCTGGCGGGGGGCCACAGATACGCAGTATTTT
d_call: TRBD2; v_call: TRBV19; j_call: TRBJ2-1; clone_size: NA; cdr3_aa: CASSIGLAHNEQFF; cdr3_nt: TGTGCCAGTAGTATAGGACTAGCCCACAATGAGCAGTTCTTC
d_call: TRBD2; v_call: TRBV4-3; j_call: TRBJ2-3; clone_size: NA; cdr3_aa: CASSQSSGGHFTDTQYF; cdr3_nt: TGCGCCAGCAGCCAATCTAGCGGGGGGCACTTCACAGATACGCAGTATTTT
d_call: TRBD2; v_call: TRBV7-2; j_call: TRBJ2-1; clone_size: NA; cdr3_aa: CASSKGLAGDWYEQFF; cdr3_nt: TGTGCCAGCAGCAAGGGACTAGCGGGAGATTGGTATGAGCAGTTCTTC
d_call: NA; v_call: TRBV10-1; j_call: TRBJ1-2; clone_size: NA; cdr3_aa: CASSGGSADNYGYTF; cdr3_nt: TGCGCCAGCAGTGGAGGTTCGGCAGATAACTATGGCTACACCTTC
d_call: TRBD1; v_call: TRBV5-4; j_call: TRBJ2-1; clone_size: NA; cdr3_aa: CASTHGTARENEQFF; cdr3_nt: TGTGCCAGCACGCACGGGACAGCCAGGGAGAATGAGCAGTTCTTC
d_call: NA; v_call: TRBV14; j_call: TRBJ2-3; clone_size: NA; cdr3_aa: CASSPGETSTDTQYF; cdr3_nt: TGTGCCAGCAGCCCGGGGGAAACTAGCACAGATACGCAGTATTTT
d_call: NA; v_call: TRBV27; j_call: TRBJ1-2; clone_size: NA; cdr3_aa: CASSFGGRGVNGYTF; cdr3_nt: TGTGCCAGCAGTTTTGGGGGGAGGGGGGTGAATGGCTACACCTTC
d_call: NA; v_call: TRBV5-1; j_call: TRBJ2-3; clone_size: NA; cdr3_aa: CASSGGHTSTDTQYF; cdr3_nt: TGCGCCAGCAGCGGGGGACACACGAGCACAGATACGCAGTATTTT
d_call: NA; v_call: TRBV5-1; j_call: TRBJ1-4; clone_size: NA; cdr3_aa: CASSLSDFTGTNEKLFF; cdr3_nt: TGCGCCAGCAGCTTGTCCGACTTTACGGGGACTAATGAAAAACTGTTTTTT
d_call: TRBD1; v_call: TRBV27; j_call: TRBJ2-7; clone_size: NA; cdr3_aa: CATQQGLSYEQYF; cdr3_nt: TGTGCCACCCAACAGGGGCTCTCCTACGAGCAGTACTTC
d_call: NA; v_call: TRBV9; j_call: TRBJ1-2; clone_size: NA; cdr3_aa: CASSVDGGGSGGYTF; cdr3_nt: TGTGCCAGCAGCGTAGATGGGGGCGGTTCGGGAGGCTACACCTTC
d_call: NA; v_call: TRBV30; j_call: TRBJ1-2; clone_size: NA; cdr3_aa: CAWSSAGLTSYTF; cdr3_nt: TGTGCCTGGAGTTCTGCAGGGCTAACTAGCTACACCTTC
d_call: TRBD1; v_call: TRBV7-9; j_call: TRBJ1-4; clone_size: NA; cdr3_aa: CASSRDSINEKLFF; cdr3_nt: TGTGCCAGCAGCCGGGACAGCATTAATGAAAAACTGTTTTTT
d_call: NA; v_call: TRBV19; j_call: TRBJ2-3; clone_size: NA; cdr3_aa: CASSYGQLTDTQYF; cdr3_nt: TGTGCCAGTAGTTATGGACAGCTCACAGATACGCAGTATTTT
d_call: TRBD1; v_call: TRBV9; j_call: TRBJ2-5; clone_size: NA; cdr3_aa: CASSPQTGLWETQYF; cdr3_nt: TGTGCCAGCAGCCCCCAGACAGGGTTGTGGGAGACCCAGTACTTC
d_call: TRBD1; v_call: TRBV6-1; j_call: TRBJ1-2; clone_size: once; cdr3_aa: CASSFIQGANYGYTF; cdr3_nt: TGTGCCAGCAGTTTCATACAGGGGGCTAACTATGGCTACACCTTC
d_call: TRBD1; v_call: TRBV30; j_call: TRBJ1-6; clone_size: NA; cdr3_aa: CAWSASTGKNSPLHF; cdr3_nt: TGTGCCTGGAGTGCCTCGACAGGGAAAAATTCACCCCTCCACTTT
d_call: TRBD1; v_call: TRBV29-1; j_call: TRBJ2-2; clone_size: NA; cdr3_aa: CSAKTGGGGELFF; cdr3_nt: TGCAGCGCTAAGACAGGGGGTGGCGGGGAGCTGTTTTTT
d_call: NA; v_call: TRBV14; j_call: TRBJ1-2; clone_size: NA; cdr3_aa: CASSQELDSYGYTF; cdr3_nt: TGTGCCAGCAGCCAAGAGCTGGACAGCTATGGCTACACCTTC
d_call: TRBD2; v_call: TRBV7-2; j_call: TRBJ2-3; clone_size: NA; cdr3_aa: CASSFGTSGTDTQYF; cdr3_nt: TGTGCCAGCAGCTTCGGGACTAGCGGGACAGATACGCAGTATTTT